These T cell receptor beta chains were read from a single sample in a study of T cells in narcolepsy. The data were produced by immunoSEQ multiplex PCR, yet TCRdb's version contains in-frame clones alone and is incomplete. The sample yields approximately 17,000 clones, around 77% seen once. The sequencing sample was made of CD45RA- memory CD8+ T cells from PBMCs. The receptor set was obtained from a human donor with narcolepsy. CDR3s include the opening cysteine and the closing phenylalanine or tryptophan. The D gene is left open where the match is weak. Size tells how often a clone was seen (once, few, many) or the class of an expanded clone, and some rows leave it out.

D gene	V gene	J gene	clone size	CDR3 protein	CDR3 DNA
NA	TRBV4-1	TRBJ1-1	NA	CASSSNGPEAFF	TGCGCCAGCAGCTCTAACGGGCCTGAAGCTTTCTTT
NA	TRBV21-1	TRBJ2-1	NA	CASSKQLAGVSEQFF	TGTGCCAGCAGCAAACAGCTAGCGGGAGTCTCTGAGCAGTTCTTC
NA	TRBV6-5	TRBJ2-3	NA	CATKKGEMVEDTQYF	TGTGCCACAAAAAAAGGGGAGATGGTAGAGGATACGCAGTATTTT
NA	TRBV6-1	TRBJ1-2	NA	CASRRSADNYGYTF	TGTGCCAGCAGAAGGAGCGCCGACAACTATGGCTACACCTTC
TRBD1	TRBV5-1	TRBJ1-5	few	CASSLGQGAQPQHF	TGCGCCAGCAGCTTGGGACAGGGGGCTCAGCCCCAGCATTTT
NA	TRBV9	TRBJ1-6	NA	CASSETGRNSPLHF	TGTGCCAGCAGCGAGACGGGTAGGAATTCACCCCTCCACTTT
TRBD2	TRBV4-1	TRBJ2-7	NA	CASSPSGDPYEQYF	TGCGCCAGCAGCCCCAGCGGGGACCCCTACGAGCAGTACTTC
NA	TRBV7-6	TRBJ1-1	NA	CASSFDFSGTNTEAFF	TGTGCCAGCAGCTTTGATTTTTCAGGGACGAACACTGAAGCTTTCTTT
NA	TRBV2	TRBJ1-1	few	CASIGISKDTEAFF	TGTGCCAGCATAGGGATCTCAAAGGACACTGAAGCTTTCTTT
NA	TRBV9	TRBJ1-3	NA	CASSSGGFSGNTIYF	TGTGCCAGCAGTAGTGGGGGCTTCTCTGGAAACACCATATATTTT
TRBD2	TRBV6-5	TRBJ2-5	NA	CASSLGTTGGEAQYF	TGTGCCAGCAGTCTTGGGACCACGGGGGGGGAGGCCCAGTACTTC
TRBD1	TRBV19	TRBJ1-6	medium-sized	CASSATPPEGGLNSPLHF	TGTGCCAGTAGTGCAACCCCCCCTGAAGGGGGCTTGAATTCACCCCTCCACTTT
NA	TRBV10-3	TRBJ2-3	few	CAISSGRGLGTDTQYF	TGTGCCATCAGTTCGGGTCGGGGATTGGGCACAGATACGCAGTATTTT
TRBD1	TRBV19	TRBJ1-2	few	CASSIGTGLVAEGYTF	TGTGCCAGTAGTATCGGGACAGGGTTAGTTGCAGAAGGCTACACCTTC
TRBD1	TRBV6-1	TRBJ2-3	NA	CASSSGTGTDTQYF	TGTGCCAGCAGCTCCGGGACAGGGACAGATACGCAGTATTTT
NA	TRBV6-5	TRBJ1-4	NA	CASSSEQGANEKLFF	TGTGCCAGCAGTTCTGAACAGGGCGCTAATGAAAAACTGTTTTTT
NA	TRBV15	TRBJ2-1	few	CATSAGGGAGEQFF	TGTGCCACCAGCGCAGGAGGCGGGGCCGGTGAGCAGTTCTTC
NA	TRBV18	TRBJ1-2	NA	CASSEVMLRSVDYGYTF	TGTGCCAGCTCTGAAGTTATGCTTCGGAGCGTCGACTATGGCTACACCTTC
NA	TRBV28	TRBJ1-1	NA	CASSLTGFSEAFF	TGTGCCAGCAGTTTAACGGGTTTCTCTGAAGCTTTCTTT
NA	TRBV4-1	TRBJ1-5	few	CASSQEDSSNQPQHF	TGCGCCAGCAGCCAAGAGGACAGCAGCAATCAGCCCCAGCATTTT
NA	TRBV19	TRBJ2-7	NA	CASSIVAASSYEQYF	TGTGCCAGTAGTATAGTAGCGGCAAGCTCCTACGAGCAGTACTTC
NA	TRBV19	TRBJ1-1	NA	CATKIRGSTEAFF	TGTGCCACCAAAATCAGGGGTTCCACTGAAGCTTTCTTT
TRBD2	TRBV2	TRBJ2-7	NA	CASSELAGDSYEQYF	TGTGCCAGCAGTGAACTAGCGGGGGACTCCTACGAGCAGTACTTC
NA	TRBV6-5	TRBJ1-6	NA	CASSYARGGTTLHF	TGTGCCAGCAGTTACGCTAGGGGGGGGACCACCCTCCACTTT
TRBD2	TRBV9	TRBJ2-1	NA	CASSASSGRSEQFF	TGTGCCAGCAGCGCCTCTAGCGGGAGGAGTGAGCAGTTCTTC
NA	TRBV5-6	TRBJ1-1	few	CASSFNGEEAFF	TGTGCCAGCAGCTTTAACGGAGAAGAGGCTTTCTTT
TRBD1	TRBV13	TRBJ1-1	NA	CASSLEETGRNTEAFF	TGTGCCAGCAGCTTAGAGGAGACAGGGAGGAACACTGAAGCTTTCTTT
TRBD2	TRBV7-3	TRBJ2-3	NA	CASSPSGGQGDTQYF	TGTGCCAGCAGCCCTAGCGGGGGGCAGGGAGATACGCAGTATTTT
NA	TRBV6-5	TRBJ2-1	NA	CASSPGVSNEQFF	TGTGCCAGCAGCCCGGGAGTTTCCAATGAGCAGTTCTTC
NA	TRBV11-2	TRBJ1-3	once	CASSRRETPNTIYF	TGTGCCAGCAGCCGCAGGGAGACGCCGAACACCATATATTTT
NA	TRBV6-6	TRBJ1-1	once	CAISPDLGTEAFF	TGTGCCATCAGCCCCGATCTTGGCACTGAAGCTTTCTTT
NA	TRBV5-1	TRBJ1-2	few	CASSVAGAPNYGYTF	TGCGCCAGCAGCGTTGCAGGGGCCCCTAACTATGGCTACACCTTC
NA	TRBV5-1	TRBJ1-1	NA	CASSLGSNPGNTEAFF	TGCGCCAGCAGCCTGGGATCCAATCCAGGAAACACTGAAGCTTTCTTT
TRBD2	TRBV7-8	TRBJ2-1	NA	CASSLGGGASYNEQFF	TGTGCCAGCAGCTTAGGCGGGGGGGCCTCCTACAATGAGCAGTTCTTC
TRBD2	TRBV9	TRBJ2-5	NA	CASSAGLAGRYQETQYF	TGTGCCAGCAGCGCGGGACTAGCGGGGAGGTACCAAGAGACCCAGTACTTC
NA	TRBV9	TRBJ2-2	NA	CASSVDGRANTGELFF	TGTGCCAGCAGCGTAGACGGGAGAGCGAACACCGGGGAGCTGTTTTTT
TRBD2	TRBV6-1	TRBJ2-7	NA	CASTGGGYYEQYF	TGTGCCAGCACCGGGGGGGGCTACTACGAGCAGTACTTC
TRBD2	TRBV27	TRBJ2-5	few	CASSGRLQETQYF	TGTGCCAGCAGCGGGAGGCTGCAAGAGACCCAGTACTTC
NA	TRBV6-1	TRBJ1-6	once	CASSRSGTYNSPLHF	TGTGCCAGCAGTCGATCCGGGACCTATAATTCACCCCTCCACTTT
NA	TRBV11-3	TRBJ2-5	NA	CASSLGGEQETQYF	TGTGCCAGCAGCTTAGGGGGCGAACAAGAGACCCAGTACTTC
NA	TRBV27	TRBJ2-7	NA	CASSPGETYEQYF	TGTGCCAGCAGTCCTGGAGAGACCTACGAGCAGTACTTC
TRBD1	TRBV2	TRBJ1-3	NA	CASSKVETGNSGNTIYF	TGTGCCAGCAGTAAGGTTGAGACAGGGAACTCTGGAAACACCATATATTTT
NA	TRBV15	TRBJ1-5	NA	CATSRSRGSNQPQHF	TGTGCCACCAGCAGAAGCAGGGGTAGCAATCAGCCCCAGCATTTT
NA	TRBV4-1	TRBJ2-5	NA	CASSQGLSIYRQETQYF	TGCGCCAGCAGCCAAGGCCTCTCGATATACCGCCAAGAGACCCAGTACTTC
TRBD1	TRBV19	TRBJ2-1	NA	CASSTGTVGQSYNEQFF	TGTGCCAGTAGTACCGGGACAGTAGGACAATCCTACAATGAGCAGTTCTTC
NA	TRBV2	TRBJ1-1	NA	CASGGGLNTEAFF	TGTGCCAGCGGGGGGGGTTTGAACACTGAAGCTTTCTTT
NA	TRBV9	TRBJ2-3	NA	CASSPRRTDTQYF	TGTGCCAGCAGCCCTAGGCGGACAGATACGCAGTATTTT